Listed here is a single TCR beta chain. The target antigen is unknown. Germline CDR1 SGHNT, CDR2 YYREEE (reference sequence). The CDR3 runs to 15 residues. Trimming stripped 1 base from V and 7 bases from J, with 16 bases between. This sample is drawn from a study of shared clonotypes between healthy human individuals. Study results and caveats: It was observed that 5% to 6% of naive CD4 clonotypes were shared across a handful of donors. It was only blood that was sampled, and tissue repertoires likely differ. Donor clonotype sharing was expected to depend on sequencing depth.

TCRdb keeps only in-frame clones here, not all; method: immunoSEQ multiplex PCR. Seen here are roughly 1,100,000 clones, about 75% observed once, and the top ten hold 1.4% to 1.5%. The TCR was taken from a young man in good health. V usage is TRBV5-4 and J usage is TRBJ2-3; weak D call: TRBD2 (7 bases). Sequenced: memory CD4+ T cells sorted from blood. This sample's subset: CD45RA-negative fraction. The CDR3 protein is CASSLYEGGTNTQYF. CDR3 nucleotide sequence: TGTGCCAGCAGCTTGTACGAGGGGGGGACGAATACGCAGTATTTT.